Detailed here is one T cell receptor beta chain. What it recognizes is unknown. Germline-derived CDR1 and CDR2 are MNHEY and SVGAGI. J lost 5 bases, V lost 3 bases, and 10 bases had no gene match. CDR3 length: 18 amino acids. These data are taken from a study of T cell repertoires in cytomegalovirus infection. As for the study in general: HLA-C-restricted CMV epitopes, recently identified, and well-studied HLA-B-restricted ones were used by the study. It was the public TCR beta signatures that indicated both CMV infection and matching HLA type. Study results and caveats: HLA-C-restricted CMV-specific TCR beta clonotypes were dominant in the ex vivo response.

TCRdb re-called the reads through MiXCR, storing one row per CDR3 protein. This table has approximately 1,000,000 distinct CDR3 sequences, around 31% appearing once. This chain connects TRBV6-5 to TRBJ2-5, with 15 bases matching TRBD2. The source is a human donor in good health (CMV status not recorded). Some clones in this sample may be carry-over from other donors' samples. This specimen consisted of cultured CD8+ T cells from PBMCs, obtained from culture after CMV antigen stimulation. CDR3 DNA sequence: TGTGCCAGCAGTTATAGGACTAGCGGGGGGGCCGAGGCGGAGACCCAGTACTTC. Translating it yields CASSYRTSGGAEAETQYF.